This T cell receptor (beta chain) emerged from a study of T cells in women clearing cervical HPV infection. As for the study in general: For cases, blood was sampled a median 149 days after lesion detection, interquartile range roughly 85 to 200 days.

Whole-study findings and limits: Combining TCR richness with V gene abundances gave roughly 0.88 AUC.

Generated by immunoSEQ multiplex PCR, the TCRdb table keeps only in-frame clones and is missing some. This table lists about 30,000 clones. In the case of this clone: The antigen is unknown.

Each participant carried one incident cervical HPV16 infection only. The sequencing input was blood buffy coat. The TCR sequence derives from a woman between 18 and 70 years old with a cervical HPV16 infection that either progressed to CIN3+ or cleared (not recorded which).

CDR3 amino acids: CASSLSAGGQETQYF. CDR3 DNA, as far as it was read: TGTGCCAGCAGCTTAAGTGCGGGGGGCCAAGAGACG. The V and J genes are TRBV7-8 and TRBJ2-3; 8 bases match TRBD2. The read halts 3 residues ahead of the CDR3 end, with the missing end drawn from the germline J gene. The CDR3 loop spans 15 amino acids. Germline V gene sequence: CDR1 SGHVS, CDR2 FQNEAQ.